This TCR beta chain was found in a study of T cell repertoires in cytomegalovirus infection. Whole-study results and caveats: Pooled public TCR beta family frequency picked out CMV carriers with the relevant HLA.

One entry per CDR3 protein results from TCRdb running MiXCR on the reads. This sample yields approximately 700,000 distinct CDR3 sequences, of which roughly a third are seen a single time; 2.8% belongs to the top ten. This clonotype was picked up many times. The antigen remains unidentified. This CDR3 spans 15 amino acids. Trimming pared 1 base from V and 4 bases from J, leaving 14 bases between. In germline, CDR1 is SGHVS, CDR2 FQNEAQ. The TCR was taken from a human donor in good health (CMV status not recorded). Some clones in this sample may be carry-over from other donors' samples. The chain combines TRBV7-8 with TRBJ2-7; a possible D gene is TRBD1 (6 bases). The specimen sequenced was PBMCs. CDR3 in DNA: TGTGCCAGCAGCTTAGAATTTCAGGGGTCTTACGAGCAGTACTTC. It specifies CASSLEFQGSYEQYF.